This T cell receptor (beta chain) stems from a study of graft-versus-host responses after intestinal transplantation. Background on the study: Tacrolimus and steroids were given for two to three years to all recipients after anti-thymocyte globulin induction.

Study observations and caveats: GvH clones surfaced in recipient marrow, some emerging earlier in ileum or blood. Graft-donor T cell macrochimerism coincided with high graft-versus-host to host-versus-graft clonal ratios in allografts.

Clones were read by immunoSEQ multiplex PCR, and TCRdb kept only the in-frame ones, dropping some. The table lists some 140,000 clones, 80% to 95% of them singletons. This CDR3 is built from 14 residues. In regard to this clone: Its antigen is unknown.

The clonotype comes from a human donor who received an intestinal transplant. The sample was unstimulated CD4+ T cells sorted from spleen or lymph node cells, taken before intestinal transplant. The chain employs TRBV21-1 and TRBJ2-7; the table's D call, TRBD1, has no DNA check behind it. TRBV21-1 represents a pseudogene. For the CDR3, the DNA is TGTGCCAGCAGCAAATTAGGCAGGGTCGGCGAGCAGTACTTC. It specifies CASSKLGRVGEQYF.